This T cell receptor (beta chain) was captured by sequencing in a study of response to subunit inactivated influenza vaccine. TCRdb used MiXCR to reprocess the RT-PCR reads, holding one entry per CDR3 protein. The table has hundreds of thousands of distinct CDR3 sequences, 10% to 15% seen once. The CDR3 has 16 residues. Trimming shortened V by 6 bases and J by 3 bases, and 19 bases separated the two germline ends. Germline lookup yields CDR1 MNHNS and CDR2 SASEGT. This clonotype was counted between two and nine times. The gene calls are TRBV6-1 and TRBJ2-3, with D perhaps given as TRBD1 or TRBD2 (6 bases each). This receptor was obtained from a man between 50 and 59 years old who received an inactivated influenza vaccine. Sequences were derived from PBMCs from blood, sampled more than 35 days after vaccination. The CDR3 coding sequence is TGTGCCAGCAGATCCCAGGGGCGGGGCTGGACAGATACGCAGTATTTT. Its protein is CASRSQGRGWTDTQYF.